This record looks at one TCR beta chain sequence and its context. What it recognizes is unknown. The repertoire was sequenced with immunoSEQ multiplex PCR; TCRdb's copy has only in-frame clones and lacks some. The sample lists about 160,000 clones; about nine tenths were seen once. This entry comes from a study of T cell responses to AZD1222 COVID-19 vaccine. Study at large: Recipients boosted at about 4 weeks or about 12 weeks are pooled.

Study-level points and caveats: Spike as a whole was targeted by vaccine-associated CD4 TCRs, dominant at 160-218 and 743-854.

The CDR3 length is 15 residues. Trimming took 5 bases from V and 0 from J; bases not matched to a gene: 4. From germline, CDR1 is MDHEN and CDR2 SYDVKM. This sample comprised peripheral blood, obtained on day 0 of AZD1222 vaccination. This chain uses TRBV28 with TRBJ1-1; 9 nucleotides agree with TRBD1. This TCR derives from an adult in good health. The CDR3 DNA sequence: TGTGCCAGCAGTCCACGACAGGGGGTGAACACTGAAGCTTTCTTT. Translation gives CASSPRQGVNTEAFF. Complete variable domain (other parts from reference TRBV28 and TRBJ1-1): DVKVTQSSRYLVKRTGEKVFLECVQDMDHENMFWYRQDPGLGLRLIYFSYDVKMKEKGDIPEGYSVSREKKERFSLILESASTNQTSMYLCASSPRQGVNTEAFFGQGTRLTVV.